The subject of this entry is one TCR beta chain. The V gene's germline CDR1 is SGHRS and CDR2 YFSETQ. This CDR3 contains 11 residues. Trimming stripped 0 bases from V and 10 bases from J, with 5 bases between. The data were taken from a study of blood T cell repertoires in COVID-19. Per the study methods: Reference gene primer amplification gave nucleated cell count estimates. Sequencing was performed with immunoSEQ multiplex PCR; in TCRdb, only in-frame clones are kept and a portion is missing. V and J calls and clone size come straight from that table; D and trimming were deduced from the DNA. The sample holds roughly 99,000 clones, about 90% seen once.

This TCR was sampled from a woman between 25 and 40 years old with acute or convalescent COVID-19. The material sequenced was peripheral blood. The J gene is TRBJ2-1, the V gene TRBV5-1, with D possibly being TRBD1 (5 bases). The CDR3 bases are TGCGCCAGCAGCTTGGGGACAGAGCAGTTCTTC. Its protein product is CASSLGTEQFF.